This TCR beta chain is drawn from a study of OX40 agonist ivuxolimab in advanced cancers. About the research overall: The study enrolled dose-escalation patients with hepatocellular carcinoma, melanoma, renal cell or head and neck cancer. Study-wide points: CD4+ T cells averaged fewer expanded clones than CD8+ T cells.

Turning to this clone: Its specificity is not known.

The data were produced by immunoSEQ multiplex PCR, yet TCRdb's version contains in-frame clones alone and is incomplete. The sample contains 100,000 to 110,000 clones, 75% to 95% of which appear only once. This sequence originates from an adult with an advanced solid tumor such as melanoma, head and neck, liver or kidney cancer. Material: CD4+ or CD8+ T cells sorted from blood, obtained in a trial of the OX40 agonist ivuxolimab.

CDR3 amino acids: CASSLRGTSGSGEQYF. Written as DNA, the CDR3 is TGTGCCAGCAGCTTACGAGGGACTAGCGGGAGTGGCGAGCAGTACTTC. The rearrangement uses TRBV7-2 and TRBJ2-7; 14 positions agree with TRBD2. There are 16 residues in the CDR3. Germline CDR1 and CDR2: SGHTA and FQGNSA. V shed 2 bases and J 6 bases; nucleotides not matched to a gene: 6.